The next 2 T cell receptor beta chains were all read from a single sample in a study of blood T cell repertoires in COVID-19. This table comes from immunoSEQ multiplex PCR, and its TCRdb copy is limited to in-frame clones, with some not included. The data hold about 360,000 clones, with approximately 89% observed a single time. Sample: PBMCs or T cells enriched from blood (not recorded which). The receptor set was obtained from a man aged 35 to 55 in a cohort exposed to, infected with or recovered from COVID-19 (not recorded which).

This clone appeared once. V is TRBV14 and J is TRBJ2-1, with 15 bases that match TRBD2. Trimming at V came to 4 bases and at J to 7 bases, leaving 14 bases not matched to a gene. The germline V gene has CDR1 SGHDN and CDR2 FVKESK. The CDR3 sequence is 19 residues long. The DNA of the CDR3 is TGTGCCAGCAGCCCCTTTAAAGGACTAGCGGGAGGGCGGATTAATGAGCAGTTCTTC. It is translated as CASSPFKGLAGGRINEQFF.

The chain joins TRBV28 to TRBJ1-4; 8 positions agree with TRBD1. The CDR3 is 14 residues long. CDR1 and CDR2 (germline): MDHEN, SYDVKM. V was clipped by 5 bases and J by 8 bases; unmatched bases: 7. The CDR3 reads CASSTSGGSEKLFF. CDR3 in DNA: TGTGCCAGCAGTACCTCAGGGGGCTCCGAAAAACTGTTTTTT.